This TCR beta chain comes out of a study of T cells in Graves' hyperthyroidism and ophthalmopathy. Any patient presenting with uncontrolled infection, other autoimmune disease, pregnancy or lactation was left out. CDR3 length: 15 amino acids. Trimming removed 2 bases from V and 2 bases from J; junction bases left unmatched: 8. Germline CDR1 DFQATT, CDR2 SNEGSKA (reference sequence). Amplification of TCR beta CDR3 regions used RNA as the template. TCR CDR3 underwent first-round RT-PCR with the HTBI primer set. MiXCR was run by TCRdb on the multiplex PCR reads, yielding one entry per CDR3 protein. Among under 350,000 distinct CDR3 sequences listed, about a sixth were seen once.

Sequencing was performed on blood. This receptor was identified in a woman in her sixties or seventies with Graves' ophthalmopathy. J is TRBJ2-7 and V is TRBV20-1; TRBD2 matches at 8 bases. The CDR3 here is CSARRGGSATYEQYF. The CDR3 DNA reads TGCAGTGCTAGACGGGGGGGATCCGCGACCTACGAGCAGTACTTC.